These T cell receptor beta chains were read from a single sample in a study of blood T cell repertoires in COVID-19. Profiling relied on immunoSEQ multiplex PCR, and the TCRdb table lists in-frame clones only, not all of them. The table has approximately 160,000 clones, around 88% seen once. Sequencing was carried out using PBMCs or T cells enriched from blood (not recorded which). The receptors stem from a woman between 50 and 59 years old in a cohort exposed to, infected with or recovered from COVID-19 (not recorded which). Both conserved end residues are part of each CDR3. The D gene is left open where the match is weak. Clone size appears in some rows only: once, few, many, or a class for an expanded clone.

>.|TRBJ2-2|once|TRBV5-4|15
TGTGCCAGCAGCTTTCCGGGAACGAACACCGGGGAGCTGTTTTTT
CASSFPGTNTGELFF
>TRBD1|TRBJ2-7|few|TRBV7-9|12
TGTGCCAGCCAGGGACAGCACTACGAGCAGTACTTC
CASQGQHYEQYF
>.|TRBJ1-1|.|TRBV30|13
TGTGCCTGGAGTTTAAGGGAGGCCACTGAAGCTTTCTTT
CAWSLREATEAFF
>TRBD2|TRBJ2-7|few|TRBV19|15
TGTGCCAGTAGTGCCAGGACTAGCGGAAGTCACGAGCAGTACTTC
CASSARTSGSHEQYF
>.|TRBJ1-2|.|TRBV19|13
TGTGCCAGTAGTATGATCGACACCTATGGCTACACCTTC
CASSMIDTYGYTF
>.|TRBJ1-6|.|TRBV5-4|17
TGTGCCAGCAGCCCGAAATCATTCGGGACATCTTCGGGCCCCCTCCACTTT
CASSPKSFGTSSGPLHF
>.|TRBJ1-4|.|TRBV6-1|15
TGTGCCAGCAGTGAACCAGGGCAGACTAATGAAAAACTGTTTTTT
CASSEPGQTNEKLFF
>.|TRBJ1-1|.|TRBV5-4|16
TGTGCCAGCAGCTTGTACGTTGGTTACATGAACACTGAAGCTTTCTTT
CASSLYVGYMNTEAFF
>TRBD2|TRBJ2-3|.|TRBV7-9|17
TGTGCCAGCAGCTTGTTATATCGGGAGGGCGGCACAGATACGCAGTATTTT
CASSLLYREGGTDTQYF
>.|TRBJ2-1|.|TRBV5-1|13
TGCGCCAGCAGCCCCCTCCAGTACAATGAGCAGTTCTTC
CASSPLQYNEQFF
>TRBD2|TRBJ2-2|.|TRBV11-2|16
TGTGCCAGCAGCTTGACCCTAGCGGGGGGGTCCGGGGAGCTGTTTTTT
CASSLTLAGGSGELFF